The 2 T cell receptor beta chains below were found in one sample sequenced in a study of cytomegalovirus exposure and HLA in healthy donors. The PCR ran on 60 Vbeta and 13 Jbeta primers. Assay: immunoSEQ multiplex PCR; the TCRdb copy retains only in-frame clones and omits some. Here the sample spans roughly 150,000 clones, about 74% being singletons. Sequencing was performed on PBMCs. Receptors originate from a man between 25 and 39 years old in good health and CMV-seronegative.

The chain uses TRBV29-1 and TRBJ2-3, with D maybe TRBD2 (6 bases). The germline V and J ends were trimmed by 6 bases and 5 bases, with 21 bases remaining between them. The CDR3 sequence is 15 residues long. CDR1 SQVTM and CDR2 ANQGSEA come from the germline V gene. The CDR3 here is CSVLNGGLRGDTQYF. CDR3 DNA sequence: TGCAGCGTCCTGAATGGGGGACTCCGGGGAGATACGCAGTATTTT.

The chain joins TRBV10-1 to TRBJ1-1; D uncertain. The CDR3 loop spans 13 amino acids. The germline V and J ends were trimmed by 0 bases and 6 bases, with 8 bases remaining between them. Germline V gene data show CDR1 as WNHNN and CDR2 as SYGVQD (reference sequence). As DNA, the CDR3 is TGCGCCAGCAGTGAGTCGTTCGTCTCTGAAGCTTTCTTT. Amino acid sequence: CASSESFVSEAFF.